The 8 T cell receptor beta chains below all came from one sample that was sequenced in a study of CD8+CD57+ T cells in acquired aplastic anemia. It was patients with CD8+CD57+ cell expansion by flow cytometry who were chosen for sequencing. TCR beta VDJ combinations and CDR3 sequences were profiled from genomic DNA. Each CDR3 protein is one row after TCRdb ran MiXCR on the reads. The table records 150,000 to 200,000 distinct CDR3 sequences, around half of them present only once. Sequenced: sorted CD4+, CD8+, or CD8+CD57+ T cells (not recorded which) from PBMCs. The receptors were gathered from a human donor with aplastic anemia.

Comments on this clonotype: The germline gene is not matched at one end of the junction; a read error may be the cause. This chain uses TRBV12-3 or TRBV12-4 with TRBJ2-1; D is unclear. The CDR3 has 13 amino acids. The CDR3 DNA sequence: TGTGCCGGCAGGACCAGCTCCTACAATGAGCAGTTCTTC. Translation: CAGRTSSYNEQFF.

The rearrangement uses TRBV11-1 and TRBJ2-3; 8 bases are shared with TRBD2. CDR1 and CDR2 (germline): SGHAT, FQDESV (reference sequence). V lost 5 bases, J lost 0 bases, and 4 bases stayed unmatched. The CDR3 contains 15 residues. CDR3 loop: CASSKASGSTDTQYF. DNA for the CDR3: TGTGCCAGCAGCAAAGCTAGCGGGAGCACAGATACGCAGTATTTT.

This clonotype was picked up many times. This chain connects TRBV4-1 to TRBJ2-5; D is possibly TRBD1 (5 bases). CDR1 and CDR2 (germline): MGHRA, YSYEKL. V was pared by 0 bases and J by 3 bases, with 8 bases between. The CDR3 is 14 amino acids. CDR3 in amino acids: CASSQEGREETQYF. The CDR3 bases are TGCGCCAGCAGCCAAGAGGGCAGGGAAGAGACCCAGTACTTC.

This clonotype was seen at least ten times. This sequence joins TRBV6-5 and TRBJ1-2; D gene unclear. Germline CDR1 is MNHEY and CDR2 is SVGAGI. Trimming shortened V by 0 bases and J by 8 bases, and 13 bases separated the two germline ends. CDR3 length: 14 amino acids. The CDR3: CASSYSIALGGYTF. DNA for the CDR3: TGTGCCAGCAGTTACTCGATTGCTTTGGGGGGCTACACCTTC.

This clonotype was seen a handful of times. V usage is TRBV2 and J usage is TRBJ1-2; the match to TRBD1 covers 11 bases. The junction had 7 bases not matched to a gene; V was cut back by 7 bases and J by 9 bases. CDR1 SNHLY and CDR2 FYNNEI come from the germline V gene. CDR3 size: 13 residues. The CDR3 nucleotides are TGTGCCAGCATGTCGGGACAGGGGGTGAGCTACACCTTC. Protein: CASMSGQGVSYTF.

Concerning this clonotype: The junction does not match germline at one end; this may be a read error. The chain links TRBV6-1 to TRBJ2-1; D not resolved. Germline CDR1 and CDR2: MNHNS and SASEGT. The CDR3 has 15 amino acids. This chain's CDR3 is CASSTGGNPYSEQFF. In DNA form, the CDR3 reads TGTGCCAGCAGTACGGGCGGTAATCCCTACAGTGAGCAGTTCTTC.

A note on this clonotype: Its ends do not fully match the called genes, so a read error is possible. CDR3 sequence: CASSQDGLAAGEPYF. In nucleotides, the CDR3 is TGTGCCAGCAGCCAAGACGGGCTAGCGGCAGGGGAGCCGTACTTC. The chain is built from TRBV3-1 and TRBJ2-7, with D possibly being TRBD2 (7 bases). From germline, CDR1 is LGHDT and CDR2 YNNKEL (reference sequence). CDR3 size: 15 residues.

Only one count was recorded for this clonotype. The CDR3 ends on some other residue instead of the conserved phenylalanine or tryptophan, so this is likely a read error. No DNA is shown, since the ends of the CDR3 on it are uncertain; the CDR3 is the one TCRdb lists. Here the CDR3 reads CASSSLAAS. The chain employs TRBV7-6 and TRBJ2-7; TRBD2 is taken as the D call from the table, unchecked against the DNA. The CDR3 is 9 residues long, counting both termini. The germline V gene has CDR1 SGHVS and CDR2 FNYEAQ.